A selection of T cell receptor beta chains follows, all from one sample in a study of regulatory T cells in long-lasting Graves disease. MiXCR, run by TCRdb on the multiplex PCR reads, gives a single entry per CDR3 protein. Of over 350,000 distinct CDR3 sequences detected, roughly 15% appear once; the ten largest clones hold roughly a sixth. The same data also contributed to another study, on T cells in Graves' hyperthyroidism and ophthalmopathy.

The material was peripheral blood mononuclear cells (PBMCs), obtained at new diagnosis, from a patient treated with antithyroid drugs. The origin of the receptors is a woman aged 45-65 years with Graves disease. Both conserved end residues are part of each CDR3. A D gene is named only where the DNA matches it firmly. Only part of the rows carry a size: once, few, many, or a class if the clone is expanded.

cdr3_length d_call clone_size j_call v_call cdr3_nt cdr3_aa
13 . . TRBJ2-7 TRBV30 TGTGCCTGGAGTGTAAGAGCAGGTAACGAGCAGTACTTC CAWSVRAGNEQYF
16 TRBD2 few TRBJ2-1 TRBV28 TGTGCCAGCAGTTTGACGGCGGGAGGCCCGGGCAATGAGCAGTTCTTC CASSLTAGGPGNEQFF
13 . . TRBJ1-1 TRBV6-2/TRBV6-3 TGTGCCAGCCGGAGAGTAGACAGTCTTGAAGCTTTCTTT CASRRVDSLEAFF
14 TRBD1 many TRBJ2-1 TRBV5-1 TGCGCCAGCAGCCAGGGACAGGTAGTCAATGAGCAGTTCTTC CASSQGQVVNEQFF
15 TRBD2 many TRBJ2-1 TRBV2 TGTGCCAGCAGTGAGGCCGGGACTAGCGAGAATGAGCAGTTCTTC CASSEAGTSENEQFF
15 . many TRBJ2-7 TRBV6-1 TGTGCCAGCACCTCAGGACAGACTTTCCCCTACGAGCAGTACTTC CASTSGQTFPYEQYF
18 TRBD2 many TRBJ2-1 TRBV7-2 TGTGCCAGCAGGGCGACTAGCGGGACCCCAAGGGGGTACAATGAGCAGTTCTTC CASRATSGTPRGYNEQFF
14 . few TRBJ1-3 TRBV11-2 TGTGCCAGCAGCTCCCCACGCTCTGGAAACACCATATATTTT CASSSPRSGNTIYF
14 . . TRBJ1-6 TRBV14 TGTGCCAGCAGCCAAGATCAGGGTTATTCACCCCTCCACTTT CASSQDQGYSPLHF
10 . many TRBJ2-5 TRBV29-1 TGCAGCGGCATAGAGGAGACCCAGTACTTC CSGIEETQYF
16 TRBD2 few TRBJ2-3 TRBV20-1 TGCAGTGCAGAACCAGGGACTAGCGGGGGCACAGATACGCAGTATTTT CSAEPGTSGGTDTQYF
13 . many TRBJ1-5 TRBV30 TGTGCCTGGAGTGACGGGGGGCTCCAGCCCCAGCATTTT CAWSDGGLQPQHF
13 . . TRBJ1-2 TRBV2 TGTGCCAGCAGGACAGGCGAGTCTGATGGCTACACCTTC CASRTGESDGYTF
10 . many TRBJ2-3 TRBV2 TGTGCCAGAAGCACAGATACGCAGTATTTT CARSTDTQYF
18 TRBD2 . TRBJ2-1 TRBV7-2 TGTGCCAGCAGCTTATACCAGGGGGCTAGCGGGAGGGCCGGTGAGCAGTTCTTC CASSLYQGASGRAGEQFF
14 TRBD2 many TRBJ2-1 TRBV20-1 TGCAGTGCTAGACTAGCGGGGTCCTACAATGAGCAGTTCTTC CSARLAGSYNEQFF
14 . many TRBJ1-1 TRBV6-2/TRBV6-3 TGTGCCAGCAGTGCCCCCGGACTGAACACTGAAGCTTTCTTT CASSAPGLNTEAFF
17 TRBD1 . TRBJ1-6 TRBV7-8 TGTGCCAGCAGCTTAGACGGACAGGGGGCGTATAATTCACCCCTCCACTTT CASSLDGQGAYNSPLHF
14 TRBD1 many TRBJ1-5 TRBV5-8 TGTGCCAGCAGCAGAGGGGACAGTTATCAGCCCCAGCATTTT CASSRGDSYQPQHF
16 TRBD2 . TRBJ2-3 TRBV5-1 TGCGCCAGCAGCTTGGTGCTAGCGGTAGACACAGATACGCAGTATTTT CASSLVLAVDTDTQYF
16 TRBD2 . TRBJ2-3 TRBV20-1 TGCAGTGCTAGACTTCATAGCGGGACCTACACAGATACGCAGTATTTT CSARLHSGTYTDTQYF
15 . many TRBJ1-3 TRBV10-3 TGTGCCATAAGCGGGGGCTTAGCAGCTGGAAACACCATATATTTT CAISGGLAAGNTIYF
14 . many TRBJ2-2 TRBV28 TGTGCCAGCATTGGTTGGGGACGCACCGGGGAGCTGTTTTTT CASIGWGRTGELFF
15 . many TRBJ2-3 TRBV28 TGTGCCAGCAGCCCACCAAACTCGGACAGAGATACGCAGTATTTT CASSPPNSDRDTQYF
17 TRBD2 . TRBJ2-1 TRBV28 TGTGCCAGCAGTTCTCAGACTAGCCCTAGTCCTTTCAATGAGCAGTTCTTC CASSSQTSPSPFNEQFF
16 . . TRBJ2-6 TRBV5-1 TGCGCCAGCAGCCCGGGCAGGACCTCTGGGGCCAACGTCCTGACTTTC CASSPGRTSGANVLTF
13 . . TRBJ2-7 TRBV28 TGTGCCAGCAGTTTGGGTCGCTGGTACGAGCAGTACTTC CASSLGRWYEQYF